This record covers a single T cell receptor beta chain. Its antigen is still unknown. Base qualities are not at hand, and no much larger clone is one base apart. Using the deep immunoSEQ assay, multiplex PCR amplified TCR CDR3 regions from genomic DNA. Extracted genomic DNA from each cell subset was distributed evenly across all wells of several immunoSEQ 96-well plates, and each plate was treated as a replicate. For sorted subsets, each replicate PCR was loaded with roughly 190 ng genomic DNA, equivalent to approximately 33,000 T cell genomes. Purified libraries were quantified with a Qubit 3.0 fluorometer, sized on a Bioanalyzer 2100, and re-quantified with the KAPA Library Quantification kit. A separate single-read 150-cycle Illumina NextSeq 550 flow cell was used to sequence each immunoSEQ 96-well plate. The published analysis was carried out like this. Because the immunoSEQ output held only junctional sequences and lacked quality scores, the filtering could not match the filtering applied to full-length reads. Sequences were annotated with PyIR, a Python wrapper for IgBLAST v1.9, using IMGT germline references to assign V/J genes and CDR3. Any read was removed if the V/J assignment was weak (E-value above 1e-6), the CDR3 was missing, or the read contained stop codons, out-of-frame junctions, or ambiguous translated residues. A V3J clonotype was defined by an identical inferred V gene, J gene, and CDR3 amino acid sequence. Percentage overlap between repertoires was calculated by dividing the number of shared unique clonotypes by the size of the smaller repertoire. Repertoire richness was assessed with RTK rarefaction, the Chao1 estimator, and Recon v2.1 estimates of unobserved clonotypes. OLGA was used to compute generation probabilities for all TCRbeta clonotypes that the gDNA method yielded from a few donors. The source is immuneACCESS, and TCRdb retained only in-frame sequences with V and J called. Part of the clones is not carried over; for the studies checked, unresolved V genes explain less than half of this, and the remainder is unexplained. The V and J calls and clone size were taken over from that table, and D and trimming were inferred from the DNA. The sample table records 560,000 or so clones; around 96% of these occur just once. In total, the top ten clones hold about 0.12% of the sample.

This sample stems from a study of shared clonotypes between healthy human individuals (dated by TCRdb to 2018 to 2020). Regarding the complete study: The cohort comprised two women and a few men aged 18 to 49 years. For each donor, CD4 naive and CD4 memory were each given three plates, CD8 naive was given two plates, and CD8 memory was given one plate. Leukapheresis yielded between about 0.85 and 9 billion PBMCs per donor. The study deeply sequenced blood TCR repertoires of five healthy adults to estimate repertoire size and the extent of clonotype sharing between individuals. To increase sequencing depth and limit assay-specific biases, different laboratories used diverse techniques to prepare libraries and sequence TCR repertoires.

CD8 naive samples consisted of CD45RO-negative cells that were positively selected for CCR7, yielding a CD45RA+CCR7+ population without TemRA cells. The donors were healthy, HIV-negative adults with no recently reported acute infections or vaccinations. Every donor was a Caucasian adult living in Nashville, Tennessee, USA. Blood was collected by leukapheresis, and PBMCs were isolated by Ficoll-Histopaque density gradient centrifugation and then cryopreserved in liquid nitrogen vapor phase. Analytical flow cytometry was used to check the purity and quantity of every magnetically sorted T cell population. From each sorted fraction, genomic DNA was isolated and quantified by UV absorbance on a Nanodrop 2000c. The junction carries 9 bases between V and J, which are trimmed by 4 bases and 2 bases respectively. From the cysteine up to the phenylalanine, the CDR3 has a length of 13 residues. CDR3 DNA is the only sequence kept; it has 39 bases, read in frame from the first base. CDR1 and CDR2 are drawn from the germline V gene (reference sequence): SEHNR, FQNEAQ.

What the study reported, not specific to this receptor: Estimated clonotype richness was generally larger for naive than for memory subsets. Pairwise subsampling indicated that sequencing depth was expected to affect the degree of clonotype sharing among donors. Only blood was sampled, and tissue TCR repertoires likely differ from those in blood. Because the study included only a small number of donors, the genetic and exposure-history diversity represented was limited. Incomplete sequencing was indicated by rarefaction of sorted-subset datasets, despite the large sequencing depth. Compared with non-shared clonotypes, the clonotypes found in all four sorted-subset donors had higher generation probabilities. Around 5.4% of naive CD4, 3.5% of naive CD8, about 2.5% of memory CD4, and about 0.4% of memory CD8 clonotypes were shared across a few donors.

The specimen was naive CD8+ T cells sorted from blood. The intended sense of this specimen's cell subset or site label: CD45RA+CCR7+. The TCR sequence derives from a woman aged 25-40 years in good health. The chain is assembled from TRBV7-9 and TRBJ2-7; TRBD1 might be the D gene, on 6 matching bases. The bases read TGTGCCAGCAGCTCGACAGGAGCCTACGAGCAGTACTTC. It codes for CASSSTGAYEQYF.